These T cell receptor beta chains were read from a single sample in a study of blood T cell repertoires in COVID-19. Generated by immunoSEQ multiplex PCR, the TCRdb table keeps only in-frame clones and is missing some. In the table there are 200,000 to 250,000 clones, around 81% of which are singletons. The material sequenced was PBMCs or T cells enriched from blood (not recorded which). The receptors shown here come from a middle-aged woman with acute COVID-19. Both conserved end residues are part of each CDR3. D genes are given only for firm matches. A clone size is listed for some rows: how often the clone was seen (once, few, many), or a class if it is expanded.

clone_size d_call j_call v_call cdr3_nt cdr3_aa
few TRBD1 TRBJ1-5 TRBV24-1 TGTGCCACCAGTGACCACGGGACAGGGATTCAGCCCCAGCATTTT CATSDHGTGIQPQHF
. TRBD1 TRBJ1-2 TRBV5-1 TGCGCCAGCAGCTTGGTACAGGGGGGATTCTATGGCTACACCTTC CASSLVQGGFYGYTF
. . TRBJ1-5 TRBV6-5 TGTGCCACGGGAGTTAATCAGCCCCAGCATTTT CATGVNQPQHF
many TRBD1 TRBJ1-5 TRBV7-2 TGTGCCAGCAGCCCACAGGGGTCCAATCAGCCCCAGCATTTT CASSPQGSNQPQHF
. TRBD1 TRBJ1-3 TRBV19 TGTGCCAGTAGTCCTCGCTGGGGACAGCTTCCCAACCGCTCTGGAAACACCATATATTTT CASSPRWGQLPNRSGNTIYF
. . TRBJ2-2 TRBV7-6 TGTGCCAGCAGGGTAGGAGGGCGGGGCACCGGGGAGCTGTTTTTT CASRVGGRGTGELFF
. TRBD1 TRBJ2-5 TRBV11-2 TGTGCCAGCAGCTTAGAGATCAGGGGGGAGACCCAGTACTTC CASSLEIRGETQYF
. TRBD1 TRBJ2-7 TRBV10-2 TGCGCCAGCAGTTCCTCCTCCGGGACAGGGGGCAACGAGCAGTACTTC CASSSSSGTGGNEQYF
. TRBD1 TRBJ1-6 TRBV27 TGTGCCAGCAGTCTACAGGGGGACTATTCACCCCTCCACTTT CASSLQGDYSPLHF
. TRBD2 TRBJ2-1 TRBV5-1 TGCGCCAGCAGCATACAGGGACTAGCGGGGGGAAATGAGCAGTTCTTC CASSIQGLAGGNEQFF
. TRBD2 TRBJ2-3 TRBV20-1 TGCAGTGCTAGTTCGGGACTAGCGGTCACAGATACGCAGTATTTT CSASSGLAVTDTQYF